This is a list of T cell receptor beta chains from one sample in a study of blood T cell repertoires in COVID-19. Sequencing was performed with immunoSEQ multiplex PCR; in TCRdb, only in-frame clones are kept and a portion is missing. Here the sample spans 200,000 to 250,000 clones, 82% being singletons. Material: peripheral blood. These receptors all stem from a woman older than 75 with acute or convalescent COVID-19. Each CDR3 is given with its conserved first and last residue. A D gene is named only where the DNA matches it firmly. Clone size, where shown, is once, few, many, or a class for clones that have expanded.

J gene	V gene	D gene	clone size	CDR3 DNA	CDR3 protein
TRBJ1-1	TRBV12-3/TRBV12-4	-	-	TGTGCCAGCAGTTTTACAGGGAACACTGAAGCTTTCTTT	CASSFTGNTEAFF
TRBJ1-1	TRBV7-2	TRBD1	-	TGTGCCAGCAGACTACTGACAGGGGTTCCTGAAGCTTTCTTT	CASRLLTGVPEAFF
TRBJ1-3	TRBV5-6	TRBD1	-	TGTGCCAGCAGCTCCGGGACAGGGTTTTCTGGAAACACCATATATTTT	CASSSGTGFSGNTIYF
TRBJ2-5	TRBV7-2	-	-	TGTGCCAGCAGCTTAGAGCCAACAGAGACCCAGTACTTC	CASSLEPTETQYF
TRBJ2-7	TRBV6-6	TRBD1	once	TGTGCCAGCAGATCGGGACAGGGGCTAACCTACGAGCAGTACTTC	CASRSGQGLTYEQYF
TRBJ1-2	TRBV3-1/TRBV3-2	-	-	TGTGCCAGCAGCCAAGATGGGCGGGGTGGCTACACCTTC	CASSQDGRGGYTF
TRBJ2-1	TRBV24-1	TRBD2	once	TGTGCCACCAGTGATACGGAGCGGGGGGCCTTAAATGAGCAGTTCTTC	CATSDTERGALNEQFF
TRBJ2-3	TRBV11-2	-	-	TGTGCCAGCAGCTCGCGGGGGCTTGGCGATACGCAGTATTTT	CASSSRGLGDTQYF
TRBJ1-1	TRBV6-1	TRBD1	few	TGTGCCAGCAGTGAACAGGGGGCGAGGGTCGCGGCTTTCTTT	CASSEQGARVAAFF
TRBJ1-2	TRBV27	-	-	TGTGCCAGCAGTTTATCGACAGTCTCTGGCTACACCTTC	CASSLSTVSGYTF
TRBJ1-2	TRBV5-4	-	few	TGTGCCAGCAGCTTGGTCGAGACAGGCTACACCTTC	CASSLVETGYTF
TRBJ1-2	TRBV11-3	-	-	TGTGCCAGCAGCCAGCGGGGGGCAAGTGGCTACACCTTC	CASSQRGASGYTF
TRBJ1-2	TRBV27	TRBD1	-	TGTGCCAGCAGTTACCGACAGCGGGACAGGGGGCTTGGCTACACCTTC	CASSYRQRDRGLGYTF
TRBJ1-2	TRBV30	-	-	TGTGCCTGGAATCCGGGAAACTATGGCTACACCTTC	CAWNPGNYGYTF
TRBJ1-5	TRBV19	-	once	TGTGCCAGTAATCCGGACACGACCTATCAGCCCCAGCATTTT	CASNPDTTYQPQHF
TRBJ2-3	TRBV18	TRBD2	-	TGTGCCAGCTCACCAATCCGGGCTAGCGGATCCACAGATACGCAGTATTTT	CASSPIRASGSTDTQYF
TRBJ1-4	TRBV25-1	-	-	TGTGCCACGATGGACAGCGCAACTAATGAAAAACTGTTTTTT	CATMDSATNEKLFF
TRBJ1-2	TRBV3-1/TRBV3-2	-	few	TGTGCCAGCAGCCCCCGACAGGTACCTAACTATGGCTACACCTTC	CASSPRQVPNYGYTF
TRBJ1-1	TRBV10-3	-	once	TGTGCCATCAGTGAGTCCGGAAACAGGGCTATGAACACTGAAGCTTTCTTT	CAISESGNRAMNTEAFF
TRBJ2-7	TRBV7-8	-	-	TGTGCCAGCAGCTTACCCGTGGGCCGCGACTACGAGCAGTACTTC	CASSLPVGRDYEQYF
TRBJ1-2	TRBV28	-	-	TGTGCCAGCAGTTTAGGGGGGAGGGGTGATGGCTACACCTTC	CASSLGGRGDGYTF
TRBJ1-1	TRBV3-1/TRBV3-2	TRBD1	-	TGTGCCAGCAGCTATAGACAGGGATGGAACACTGAAGCTTTCTTT	CASSYRQGWNTEAFF
TRBJ2-7	TRBV3-1/TRBV3-2	-	-	TGTGCCAGCTCCTCAGGAGATCGGGACAATTACGAGCAGTACTTC	CASSSGDRDNYEQYF
TRBJ1-1	TRBV2	-	-	TGTGCCAGCAGTGAGACGGGGGGACGGACTGAAGCTTTCTTT	CASSETGGRTEAFF
TRBJ2-3	TRBV10-3	TRBD2	-	TGTGCCATCACCCCAGCGGGGGGCACAGATACGCAGTATTTT	CAITPAGGTDTQYF
TRBJ2-3	TRBV10-2	TRBD2	-	TGCGCCAGCAGTGAGTCGGGCGGGGGATACGCCCCGTCCAGCACAGATACGCAGTATTTT	CASSESGGGYAPSSTDTQYF
TRBJ2-1	TRBV3-1/TRBV3-2	-	-	TGTGCCAGCAGCCAGATGATCGACAGGTTCTACCTTAATGAGCAGTTCTTC	CASSQMIDRFYLNEQFF
TRBJ1-1	TRBV5-4	TRBD1	-	TGTGCCAGCAGCGCCCGACAGGGAAGGGACACTGAAGCTTTCTTT	CASSARQGRDTEAFF
TRBJ2-3	TRBV9	TRBD2	-	TGTGCCAGCAGCGTAGGGGTCGGCGGGGGGGCCGGCACAGATACGCAGTATTTT	CASSVGVGGGAGTDTQYF